The entry that follows covers one T cell receptor beta chain sequence. Looked up from germline, CDR1 is MNHEY and CDR2 is SVGAGI. Deletions cut 6 bases from V and 1 base from J, with 15 bases between. The CDR3 is 15 residues long. The table came from immunoSEQ multiplex PCR; TCRdb's copy has only in-frame clones and leaves some out. The profile shows over 55,000 clones, 87% of them singletons. The sample originates from a study of blood T cell repertoires in COVID-19. The sequenced material came from peripheral blood. The chain carries TRBV6-5 and TRBJ1-1, with D unclear. The sequence came from a man aged 50 or older with active COVID-19. Here the CDR3 reads CASRKGGSSNTEAFF. CDR3 nucleotides: TGTGCCAGCAGAAAAGGTGGGAGTTCGAACACTGAAGCTTTCTTT.